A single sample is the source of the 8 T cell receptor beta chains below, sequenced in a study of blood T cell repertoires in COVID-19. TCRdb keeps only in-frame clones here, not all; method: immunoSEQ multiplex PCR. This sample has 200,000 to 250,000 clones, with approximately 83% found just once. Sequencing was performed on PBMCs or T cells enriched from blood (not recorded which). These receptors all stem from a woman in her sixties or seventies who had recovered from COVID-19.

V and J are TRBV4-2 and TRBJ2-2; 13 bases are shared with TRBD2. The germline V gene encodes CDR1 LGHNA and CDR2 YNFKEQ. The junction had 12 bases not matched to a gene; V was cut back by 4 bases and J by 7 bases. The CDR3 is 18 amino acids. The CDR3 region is CASSLILAGGPLSGELFF. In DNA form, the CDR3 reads TGTGCCAGCAGCCTCATACTAGCGGGAGGGCCCTTAAGCGGGGAGCTGTTTTTT.

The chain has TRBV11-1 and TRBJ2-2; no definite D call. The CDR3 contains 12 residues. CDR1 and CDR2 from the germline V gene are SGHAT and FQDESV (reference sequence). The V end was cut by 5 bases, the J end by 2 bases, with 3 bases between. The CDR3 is CASSLNTGELFF. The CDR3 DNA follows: TGTGCCAGCAGCCTAAACACCGGGGAGCTGTTTTTT.

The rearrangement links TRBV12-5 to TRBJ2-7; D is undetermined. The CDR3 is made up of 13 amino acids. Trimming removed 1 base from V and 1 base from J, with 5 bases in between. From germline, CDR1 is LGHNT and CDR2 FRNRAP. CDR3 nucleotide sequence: TGTGCTAGTGGTTTGGGGGCTTCCTACGAGCAGTACTTC. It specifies CASGLGASYEQYF.

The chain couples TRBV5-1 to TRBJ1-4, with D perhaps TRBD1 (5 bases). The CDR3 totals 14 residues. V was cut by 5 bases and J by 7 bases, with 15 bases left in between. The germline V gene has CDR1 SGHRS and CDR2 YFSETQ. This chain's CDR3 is CASSPDSWSEKLFF. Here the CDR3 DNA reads TGCGCCAGCAGTCCCGACAGTTGGAGTGAAAAACTGTTTTTT.

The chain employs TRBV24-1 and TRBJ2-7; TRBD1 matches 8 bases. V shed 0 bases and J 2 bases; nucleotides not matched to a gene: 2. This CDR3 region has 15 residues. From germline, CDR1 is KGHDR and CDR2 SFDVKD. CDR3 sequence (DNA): TGTGCCACCAGTGATTTGAGGACAGGGCCCTACGAGCAGTACTTC. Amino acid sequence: CATSDLRTGPYEQYF.

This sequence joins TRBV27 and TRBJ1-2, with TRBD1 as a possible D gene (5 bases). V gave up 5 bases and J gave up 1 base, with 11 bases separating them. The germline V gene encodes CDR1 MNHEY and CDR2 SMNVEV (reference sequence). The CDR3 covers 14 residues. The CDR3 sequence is CASSRGGVNYGYTF. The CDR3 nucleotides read TGTGCCAGCAGTCGGGGGGGGGTTAACTATGGCTACACCTTC.

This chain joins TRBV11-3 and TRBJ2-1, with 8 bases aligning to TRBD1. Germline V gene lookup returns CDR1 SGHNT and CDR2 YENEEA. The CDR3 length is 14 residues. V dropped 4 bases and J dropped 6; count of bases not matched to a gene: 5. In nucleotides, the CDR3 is TGTGCCAGCAGCTACACAGGGGGGCTCAATGAGCAGTTCTTC. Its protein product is CASSYTGGLNEQFF.

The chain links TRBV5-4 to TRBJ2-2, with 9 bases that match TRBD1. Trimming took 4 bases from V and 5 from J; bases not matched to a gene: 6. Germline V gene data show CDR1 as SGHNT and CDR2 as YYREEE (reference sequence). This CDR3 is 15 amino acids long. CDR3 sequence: CASSQKQGATGELFF. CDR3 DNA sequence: TGTGCCAGCAGCCAGAAACAGGGGGCAACCGGGGAGCTGTTTTTT.